This T cell receptor (beta chain) was identified during a study of T cells after yellow fever vaccination. General study results and limits: It was the secondary response that reached its peak faster, day 5 versus 15, but it was weaker. The study re-detected most primary-vaccination clones after the booster (about 95% CD4, around 89% CD8). There was a small share of clonotypes that showed up in both the CD4 and CD8 compartments.

Germline lookup yields CDR1 LGHNA and CDR2 YNFKEQ. This CDR3 is 22 amino acids long. V was shortened by 3 bases and J by 0 bases, with 29 bases between the two germline ends. 5'RACE template switching generated TCR cDNA, adding a universal primer site and UMIs. TCRdb re-called the 5' RACE reads with MiXCR, one entry per CDR3 protein. Here the sample spans 200,000 to 300,000 distinct CDR3 sequences, less than 7.5% being singletons. This clonotype has ten or more counts. Antigen unknown. The source material was CD4+ T cells sorted from PBMCs, sampled on the day of the yellow fever booster vaccination. The rearrangement joins TRBV4-2 to TRBJ2-2, with D unclear. The sequence came from a man aged 30 to 45 who received the YFV17D yellow fever vaccine. CDR3 sequence: CASSQWIPQTLLELPNTGELFF. In DNA form, the CDR3 reads TGTGCCAGCAGCCAGTGGATTCCACAGACGCTCCTTGAGTTGCCGAACACCGGGGAGCTGTTTTTT.